One sample yielded the 6 T cell receptor beta chains listed below, sequenced in a study of identical twins. Via MiXCR, TCRdb re-called the 5' RACE reads, giving one row per CDR3 protein. The data show about 190,000 distinct CDR3 sequences, roughly 15% seen once. These same data were also listed under a study on T cells expressing NK-cell markers.

Sequencing input: CD8+ T cells sorted from blood. These receptors all stem from a woman in her late teens or twenties in good health.

J is TRBJ1-1 and V is TRBV12-3 or TRBV12-4; D remains ambiguous. V lost 4 bases to trimming and J lost 5 bases, with 11 bases between them. This CDR3 contains 13 residues. The CDR3 sequence: CASSSYSGTEAFF. The CDR3, as DNA: TGTGCCAGCAGTTCCTATTCGGGGACTGAAGCTTTCTTT.

This clonotype was recorded a few times. V is TRBV11-2 and J is TRBJ2-3; D may be TRBD2 (6 bases). The V and J ends lost 2 bases and 4 bases respectively, with 13 bases between them. The CDR3 consists of 15 residues. Per germline, CDR1 SGHAT and CDR2 FQNNGV. The CDR3 bases are TGTGCCAGCAGCTTACGGTTCGGGAGCCCAGATACGCAGTATTTT. Its translation is CASSLRFGSPDTQYF.

This clonotype was recorded a few times. The chain is built from TRBV4-3 and TRBJ2-4; the D call may be TRBD1 or TRBD2 (5 bases each). With 0 bases removed from V and 9 bases from J, the gap between germline ends came to 18 bases. From germline, CDR1 is LGHNA and CDR2 YSLEER. The CDR3 covers 16 residues. CDR3 nucleotide sequence: TGCGCCAGCAGCCAAGATTGGGCGGGCCCCAGGGCCATTCAGTACTTC. Protein: CASSQDWAGPRAIQYF.

This clonotype was counted at least ten times. Here the CDR3 reads CASSPNLAGGPSTGELFF. As DNA, the CDR3 is TGCGCCAGCAGCCCCAACTTAGCGGGGGGACCGAGCACCGGGGAGCTGTTTTTT. The chain is built from TRBV5-1 and TRBJ2-2; the match to TRBD2 covers 10 bases. The CDR3 spans 18 residues. CDR1 SGHRS and CDR2 YFSETQ come from the germline V gene. V shed 4 bases and J 4 bases; nucleotides not matched to a gene: 13.

The V gene is TRBV10-3, the J gene TRBJ2-7, with TRBD1 matching 10 bases. CDR1 is ENHRY and CDR2 is SYGVKD in the germline V gene. This CDR3 has 14 amino acids. The junction had 8 bases not matched to a gene; V was cut back by 6 bases and J by 6 bases. This CDR3 reads CAISSGTGDLEQYF. The CDR3 coding sequence is TGTGCCATCAGCTCCGGGACAGGGGACCTCGAGCAGTACTTC.

This clonotype was observed a few times. The chain combines TRBV9 with TRBJ2-6; unclear D gene. CDR1 is SGDLS, CDR2 YYNGEE, per germline. Trimming removed 6 bases from V and 2 bases from J, with 9 bases in between. The CDR3 has 14 residues. CDR3 loop: CASTKPTGANVLTF. CDR3 nucleotides: TGTGCCAGCACGAAACCAACTGGGGCCAACGTCCTGACTTTC.